The source of this TCR beta chain is a study of T-cell memory formation after mild COVID-19. This clonotype was detected only a few times. TCRdb reprocessed the 5' RACE reads via MiXCR and lists one record per CDR3 protein. This table holds 500,000 to 650,000 distinct CDR3 sequences, about a fifth found once. The germline V gene encodes CDR1 SGHVS and CDR2 FNYEAQ. The CDR3 sequence is 13 residues long. The V gene lost 5 bases and the J gene lost 3 bases, with 11 bases spanning the gap. The clonotype comes from an adult woman who had mild COVID-19 (a few samples of this study predate the infection). Cell type and time point are not known. Sequencing was done on a sample of PBMCs or a T cell subset sorted from them (not recorded which). V usage is TRBV7-6 and J usage is TRBJ2-7; D may correspond to TRBD1 or TRBD2 (5 bases each). CDR3 protein: CASSARGVYEQYF. The CDR3, as DNA: TGTGCCAGCAGCGCGAGAGGGGTCTACGAGCAGTACTTC.